The present TCR beta chain was sequenced within a study of PD-L1 blockade in urothelial cancer. The time point denotes: pretreatment peripheral blood. CDR3 length: 16 residues. Germline V CDR1 and CDR2: MGHRA, YSYEKL. J lost 4 bases, V lost 6 bases, and 9 bases had no gene match. Clones were sequenced by immunoSEQ multiplex PCR, and TCRdb holds only the in-frame ones, with some missing. Among tens of thousands of clones listed, around 84% were seen once. This specimen was PBMCs, taken around atezolizumab (anti-PD-L1) treatment. This TCR came from a woman in her seventies with urothelial cancer. The chain links TRBV4-1 to TRBJ2-1, with TRBD2 matching 10 bases. The CDR3 is CASSGASGRNYNEQFF. The CDR3 nucleotides are TGCGCCAGCAGTGGAGCTAGCGGGAGAAATTACAATGAGCAGTTCTTC.